The 21 T cell receptor beta chains below come from one sample, sequenced in a study of blood T cell repertoires in COVID-19. This table comes from immunoSEQ multiplex PCR, and its TCRdb copy is limited to in-frame clones, with some not included. The repertoire holds approximately 170,000 clones, with 93% as singletons. Sequences were obtained from peripheral blood. The source of these receptors is a woman aged 60 to 75 with COVID-19, enrolled during active disease.

The chain combines TRBV29-1 with TRBJ1-1; a weak D match, TRBD1 (6 bases). The germline V gene has CDR1 SQVTM and CDR2 ANQGSEA. The V end lost 8 bases, the J end lost 1 base, and 14 bases lay between the germline ends. This CDR3 is built from 13 residues. CDR3 sequence reads: CSSTTGQNTEAFF. The CDR3, as DNA: TGCAGCTCTACGACAGGACAGAACACTGAAGCTTTCTTT.

The chain is built from TRBV30 and TRBJ1-3, with D perhaps matching TRBD1 (6 bases). The CDR3 totals 19 residues. V was trimmed by 2 bases and J by 1 base, leaving 24 bases between them. CDR1 GTSNPN and CDR2 SVGIG come from the germline V gene (reference sequence). The CDR3 nucleotides are TGTGCCTGGAGTAGGAAGGGTCGAAACAGGGTATCTTCTGGAAACACCATATATTTT. It encodes CAWSRKGRNRVSSGNTIYF.

The genes are TRBV5-5 and TRBJ2-7; 10 positions agree with TRBD2. The trim removed 0 bases at V and 3 bases at J, leaving 6 bases unmatched. The germline V gene has CDR1 SGHKS and CDR2 YYEKEE (reference sequence). This CDR3 comprises 16 residues. Written as DNA, the CDR3 is TGTGCCAGCAGCTTGGCCCTAGCGGGGGTCCTCTACGAGCAGTACTTC. This sequence encodes CASSLALAGVLYEQYF.

V usage is TRBV27 and J usage is TRBJ2-7; D perhaps matches TRBD2 (7 bases). The CDR3 is 16 amino acids. Trimming took 3 bases from V and 3 from J, leaving 18 bases between them. Germline CDR1 MNHEY, CDR2 SMNVEV (reference sequence). This CDR3 reads CASSFSSAGANYEQYF. The CDR3 bases are TGTGCCAGCAGTTTTTCGTCCGCGGGGGCGAACTACGAGCAGTACTTC.

The V gene is TRBV5-4, the J gene TRBJ2-7, with 11 bases lining up with TRBD2. The CDR3 runs 18 residues. Per germline, CDR1 SGHNT and CDR2 YYREEE (reference sequence). J lost 2 bases, V lost 2 bases, and 12 bases had no gene match. CDR3 protein: CASSFEGFSGGGTYEQYF. The CDR3 DNA sequence: TGTGCCAGCAGCTTCGAGGGCTTTAGCGGGGGGGGTACCTACGAGCAGTACTTC.

This chain joins TRBV6-2 or TRBV6-3 and TRBJ1-5, with TRBD1 matching over 8 bases. The ends lost 2 bases at V and 4 bases at J; junction bases unmatched: 7. This CDR3 is built from 16 residues. In germline, CDR1 is MNHEY, CDR2 SVGEGT. The CDR3 here is CASSYPRQGLNQPQHF. For the CDR3, the DNA is TGTGCCAGCAGTTACCCCAGACAGGGGTTGAATCAGCCCCAGCATTTT.

V gene TRBV28 combines with J gene TRBJ2-7; D is possibly TRBD1 (6 bases). The germline gives CDR1 MDHEN, CDR2 SYDVKM. With 5 bases removed from V and 0 bases from J, the gap between germline ends came to 17 bases. The CDR3 loop spans 16 amino acids. CDR3 nucleotide sequence: TGTGCCAGCAGTGGTAACCGGGACAAAAGCTCCTACGAGCAGTACTTC. It yields the protein CASSGNRDKSSYEQYF.

V usage is TRBV18 and J usage is TRBJ1-2, with 11 bases lining up with TRBD1. This CDR3 spans 17 amino acids. Germline V gene lookup returns CDR1 KGHSH and CDR2 LQKENI. Trimming removed 3 bases from V and 8 bases from J; junction bases left unmatched: 14. Here the CDR3 reads CASSPRSDRGLPRGYTF. The CDR3 nucleotides read TGTGCCAGCTCACCTCGATCGGACAGGGGGCTTCCTAGGGGCTACACCTTC.

This rearrangement joins TRBV6-5 to TRBJ2-5, with 10 bases fitting TRBD1. Per the germline V gene, CDR1 is MNHEY and CDR2 is SVGAGI. The CDR3 length is 13 residues. V shed 7 bases and J 4 bases; nucleotides not matched to a gene: 3. The CDR3 DNA sequence: TGTGCCAGCAAGGGGACAGGGGTAGAGACCCAGTACTTC. As protein: CASKGTGVETQYF.

The chain links TRBV20-1 to TRBJ1-2; D remains ambiguous. Germline CDR1 and CDR2: DFQATT and SNEGSKA (reference sequence). V lost 5 bases and J 3 bases, leaving 7 bases between the germline ends. The CDR3 runs 11 residues. The CDR3 DNA sequence: TGCAGTGCTTCGCCGGACTATGGCTACACCTTC. It codes for CSASPDYGYTF.

This chain connects TRBV3-1 (or the pseudogene TRBV3-2) to TRBJ2-7; 8 bases map to TRBD2. This CDR3 spans 15 amino acids. The V and J ends lost 1 base and 2 bases, in that order; junction bases with no gene match: 4. The germline V gene encodes CDR1 LGHDT and CDR2 YNNKEL (reference sequence). The CDR3 spells CASSQVSGGAYEQYF. CDR3 DNA: TGTGCCAGCAGCCAAGTGAGCGGGGGAGCCTACGAGCAGTACTTC.

This clone occurred a few times. The genes are TRBV7-9 and TRBJ1-1, with unresolved D. With 2 bases removed from V and 4 bases from J, the gap between germline ends came to 8 bases. Germline V gene data show CDR1 as SEHNR and CDR2 as FQNEAQ (reference sequence). This CDR3 has 13 amino acids. The CDR3 DNA sequence: TGTGCCAGCAGCTTAAATAGCGGCACTGAAGCTTTCTTT. Encoded protein: CASSLNSGTEAFF. Complete variable domain (other parts from reference TRBV7-9 and TRBJ1-1): DTGVSQNPRHKITKRGQNVTFRCDPISEHNRLYWYRQTLGQGPEFLTYFQNEAQLEKSRLLSDRFSAERPKGSFSTLEIQRTEQGDSAMYLCASSLNSGTEAFFGQGTRLTVV.

J is TRBJ2-1 and V is TRBV6-5; D unclear. V was trimmed by 6 bases and J by 7 bases, leaving 19 bases between them. The CDR3 covers 15 residues. Germline CDR1 is MNHEY and CDR2 is SVGAGI. CDR3 sequence (DNA): TGTGCCAGCAGCCGACTTTCCCGGGTCCCTAATGAGCAGTTCTTC. This encodes CASSRLSRVPNEQFF.

The chain recombines TRBV18 with TRBJ1-4; no definite D call. The V end lost 3 bases, the J end lost 7 bases, and 24 bases lay between the germline ends. From germline, CDR1 is KGHSH and CDR2 LQKENI. The CDR3 loop spans 18 amino acids. This CDR3 reads CASSPYVPATHRGEKLFF. The DNA of the CDR3 is TGTGCCAGCTCACCCTACGTCCCCGCTACCCATCGCGGTGAAAAACTGTTTTTT.

V gene TRBV6-2 or TRBV6-3 combines with J gene TRBJ1-2; 7 bases are a match to TRBD1. Trimming cost V 2 bases and J 0 bases; bases outside gene matches: 3. This CDR3 contains 15 residues. CDR1 and CDR2 (germline): MNHEY, SVGEGT. Here the CDR3 DNA reads TGTGCCAGCAGTTACAAGGGGGCAACTAACTATGGCTACACCTTC. Translating gives CASSYKGATNYGYTF.

The chain uses TRBV11-2 and TRBJ1-1; D is ambiguous. CDR1 is SGHAT, CDR2 FQNNGV, per germline. The V end lost 2 bases, the J end lost 5 bases, and 9 bases lay between the germline ends. The CDR3 is made up of 13 amino acids. CDR3 DNA: TGTGCCAGCAGCTTATCCGAGGGAACTGAAGCTTTCTTT. It specifies CASSLSEGTEAFF.

The genes are TRBV5-8 and TRBJ1-6, with 8 bases fitting TRBD1. Germline loops: CDR1 SGHTS, CDR2 YDEGEE. After removal of 1 base from V and 8 bases from J, the junction contained 8 bases not matched to a gene. CDR3 length: 16 residues. The CDR3 is CASSLMGQGAYSPLHF. In nucleotides, the CDR3 is TGTGCCAGCAGCTTGATGGGGCAGGGGGCTTATTCACCCCTCCACTTT.

The rearrangement joins TRBV7-9 to TRBJ1-2; tentative D call: TRBD1 (6 bases). Germline lookup yields CDR1 SEHNR and CDR2 FQNEAQ (reference sequence). V shed 1 base and J shed 2 bases, with 8 bases lying between them. The CDR3 length is 14 residues. CDR3 protein: CASSLGGQNYGYTF. In nucleotides, the CDR3 is TGTGCCAGCAGCTTAGGTGGACAGAACTATGGCTACACCTTC.

This clone was recorded once. The genes are TRBV7-8 and TRBJ1-4; 9 nucleotides align to TRBD1. Germline V gene sequence: CDR1 SGHVS, CDR2 FQNEAQ. Losses at the gene ends were 3 bases for V and 6 bases for J; bases not matched to a gene: 5. This CDR3 contains 15 residues. Here the CDR3 reads CASSFNRGRDEKLFF. The DNA of the CDR3 is TGTGCCAGCAGCTTTAACAGGGGGCGAGATGAAAAACTGTTTTTT. Filled out from reference TRBV7-8 and TRBJ1-4, the complete variable domain reads GAGVSQSPRYKVAKRGQDVALRCDPISGHVSLFWYQQALGQGPEFLTYFQNEAQLDKSGLPSDRFFAERPEGSVSTLKIQRTQQEDSAVYLCASSFNRGRDEKLFFGSGTQLSVL.

V is TRBV5-6 and J is TRBJ2-5, with 11 positions matching TRBD2. With 5 bases clipped from V and 3 bases from J, the junction kept 9 bases outside the gene matches. The CDR3 contains 16 residues. Germline CDR1 is SGHDT and CDR2 is YYEEEE. CDR3 in amino acids: CASRSGTSGVKETQYF. The DNA of the CDR3 is TGTGCCAGCAGAAGCGGGACTAGCGGAGTGAAAGAGACCCAGTACTTC.

This chain uses TRBV7-8 with TRBJ1-3; D remains unclear. This CDR3 is 13 amino acids long. Trimming removed 0 bases at V and 4 bases at J, with 4 bases between. In germline, CDR1 is SGHVS, CDR2 FQNEAQ. The CDR3 loop is CASSLASGNTIYF. The CDR3 nucleotides read TGTGCCAGCAGCTTAGCGTCAGGAAACACCATATATTTT. The variable domain in full, completed from reference TRBV7-8 and TRBJ1-3, reads GAGVSQSPRYKVAKRGQDVALRCDPISGHVSLFWYQQALGQGPEFLTYFQNEAQLDKSGLPSDRFFAERPEGSVSTLKIQRTQQEDSAVYLCASSLASGNTIYFGEGSWLTVV.